This T cell receptor (beta chain) was observed in a study of T-cell reconstitution after alpha-beta-depleted transplantation in children. Study-level results: At day 60, the high TCRbeta diversity found in some patients originated from recipient T cells and thymic progenitors that had survived. Reportedly, alpha-beta T cells present about two months post-transplant originated from several hundred expanded clones of graft origin. T cells produced anew were the main source of T-cell counts and diversity one year after transplant.

The CDR3 is made up of 18 amino acids. Unmatched junction bases numbered 12, after V lost 1 base and J lost 8 bases. Germline V lookup: CDR1 LGHNA, CDR2 YSLEER. This clonotype appeared many times. Its antigen is not identified. Unique molecular identifiers featured in how the TCRbeta library was prepared. MiXCR was run by TCRdb on the PCR reads, yielding one entry per CDR3 protein. The sample has fewer than 550,000 distinct CDR3 sequences, about 11% seen once. The sample in question was PBMCs, obtained before TCRalphabeta/CD19-depleted stem cell transplant. The TCR originated in a child aged 2 to 15 with inherited bone marrow failure, due to receive a stem cell transplant. V usage is TRBV4-3 and J usage is TRBJ2-4, with 12 bases matching TRBD2. Written as DNA, the CDR3 is TGCGCCAGCAGCCAAGTAACTAGCGGGAGGCCCCCCGGGGACATTCAGTACTTC. Residues: CASSQVTSGRPPGDIQYF.